The T cell receptor beta chain described here comes from a study of blood T cell repertoires in COVID-19. About the research overall: Sites in the United States, Italy and Spain provided acute and convalescent COVID-19 samples.

Clones were read by immunoSEQ multiplex PCR, and TCRdb kept only the in-frame ones, dropping some. The table lists roughly 300,000 clones, approximately 90% of them singletons. J gave up 6 bases and V 4 bases, and 3 bases lay outside the gene matches. CDR3 length: 13 amino acids. Per germline, CDR1 MNHEY and CDR2 SMNVEV (reference sequence). The sequencing input was peripheral blood. V is TRBV27 and J is TRBJ1-2; 9 nucleotides match TRBD1. This TCR derives from a woman in her thirties with COVID-19, enrolled during active disease. This CDR3 reads CASSYRGRDGYTF. CDR3 nucleotides: TGTGCCAGCAGTTACAGGGGGCGAGATGGCTACACCTTC.